The rows below give T cell receptor beta chains drawn from one sample of a study of T cell responses to AZD1222 COVID-19 vaccine. Assay used: immunoSEQ multiplex PCR; TCRdb lists only in-frame clones, some missing. The data hold more than 110,000 clones, with roughly 91% observed a single time. The sample here was peripheral blood, taken on day 0 of AZD1222 vaccination. These receptors were collected from an adult in good health. The CDR3 runs from the conserved cysteine through the conserved F or W. The order of the fields is clone size, D gene, V gene, J gene, CDR3 DNA, CDR3 protein. A D gene is named only where the DNA matches it firmly. Some rows have no size entry. The others give once, few or many, or a class for an expanded clone.

clone size: -; D gene: -; V gene: TRBV7-2; J gene: TRBJ1-5; CDR3 DNA: TGTGCCAGCAGCTCGAACAGTGGAAGTCAGCCCCAGCATTTT; CDR3 protein: CASSSNSGSQPQHF
clone size: -; D gene: TRBD2; V gene: TRBV6-4; J gene: TRBJ2-2; CDR3 DNA: TGTGCCAGCAGTCCGGGACTAGAGAACACCGGGGAGCTGTTTTTT; CDR3 protein: CASSPGLENTGELFF
clone size: -; D gene: -; V gene: TRBV19; J gene: TRBJ1-1; CDR3 DNA: TGTGCCAGTAGTATTAATGCCCGGGTCGGAGGCACTGAAGCTTTCTTT; CDR3 protein: CASSINARVGGTEAFF
clone size: few; D gene: -; V gene: TRBV2; J gene: TRBJ1-1; CDR3 DNA: TGTGCCAGCAGTGTCCCGGGAGCTGAAGCTTTCTTT; CDR3 protein: CASSVPGAEAFF
clone size: -; D gene: TRBD1; V gene: TRBV3-1/TRBV3-2; J gene: TRBJ2-7; CDR3 DNA: TGTGCCAGCAGCCCCGGGACAGGAACCTACGAGCAGTACTTC; CDR3 protein: CASSPGTGTYEQYF
clone size: -; D gene: -; V gene: TRBV25-1; J gene: TRBJ1-5; CDR3 DNA: TGTGCCAGCAGTGACATTTATAGCAATCAGCCCCAGCATTTT; CDR3 protein: CASSDIYSNQPQHF
clone size: -; D gene: TRBD1; V gene: TRBV4-1; J gene: TRBJ2-7; CDR3 DNA: TGCGCCAGCAGCCAAGGTACTGGGACAGCATACGAGCAGTACTTC; CDR3 protein: CASSQGTGTAYEQYF
clone size: -; D gene: TRBD1; V gene: TRBV6-5; J gene: TRBJ1-1; CDR3 DNA: TGTGCCAGCAGTTCCCAGGGGGCGGGTACTGAAGCTTTCTTT; CDR3 protein: CASSSQGAGTEAFF
clone size: -; D gene: -; V gene: TRBV7-9; J gene: TRBJ1-2; CDR3 DNA: TGTGCCAGCAGTGGCTTACAGGGTTCTATCGGCTACACCTTC; CDR3 protein: CASSGLQGSIGYTF
clone size: -; D gene: TRBD1; V gene: TRBV7-2; J gene: TRBJ1-2; CDR3 DNA: TGTGCCAGCAGCTTAGGGGCCACTACAGGGGGCTATGGCTACACCTTC; CDR3 protein: CASSLGATTGGYGYTF
clone size: once; D gene: -; V gene: TRBV6-6; J gene: TRBJ2-1; CDR3 DNA: TGTGCCAGCACCGACCCACGCAATGAGCAGTTCTTC; CDR3 protein: CASTDPRNEQFF
clone size: -; D gene: TRBD1; V gene: TRBV11-2; J gene: TRBJ2-7; CDR3 DNA: TGTGCCAGCAGCCTTGGACAGGGAGGATTTGCCGAGCAGTACTTC; CDR3 protein: CASSLGQGGFAEQYF
clone size: -; D gene: -; V gene: TRBV5-1; J gene: TRBJ1-3; CDR3 DNA: TGCGCCAGCAGCTTGGGACCGGACTCTGGAAACACCATATATTTT; CDR3 protein: CASSLGPDSGNTIYF